Listed below are T cell receptor beta chains from one sample, sequenced in a study of blood T cells in healthy people across ages. TCRdb re-called the 5' RACE reads with MiXCR, one entry per CDR3 protein. The repertoire consists of roughly 1.9 million distinct CDR3 sequences, with about two fifths occurring once and the leading ten covering about 23%. The source material was blood. These receptor sequences come from a human donor in good health. Each CDR3 is given with its conserved first and last residue. D genes are given only for firm matches. Size is omitted from some rows. Given values are once, few, many or a class for expanded clones.

TRBV6-2/TRBV6-3	.	TRBJ1-5	TRBD1	CASRPDRAIFGNQPQHF	TGTGCCAGCAGACCCGACAGGGCCATCTTTGGCAATCAGCCCCAGCATTTT
TRBV5-1	few	TRBJ2-3	.	CASNLRGVTDTQYF	TGCGCCAGCAACCTCAGGGGGGTCACAGATACGCAGTATTTT
TRBV29-1	.	TRBJ2-5	.	CSVEGNSQESQYF	TGCAGCGTCGAAGGGAATTCCCAAGAGTCCCAGTACTTC
TRBV29-1	.	TRBJ1-1	.	CSAMEAGNTEAFF	TGCAGCGCCATGGAGGCCGGAAACACTGAAGCTTTCTTT
TRBV29-1	.	TRBJ2-5	.	CSVGEGGAETQYF	TGCAGCGTTGGGGAGGGGGGTGCGGAGACCCAGTACTTC
TRBV12-3/TRBV12-4	many	TRBJ1-1	.	CASRGSYTEAFF	TGTGCCAGCAGGGGTTCGTACACTGAAGCTTTCTTT
TRBV12-3/TRBV12-4	once	TRBJ2-7	.	CAIDREGFQYF	TGTGCCATCGACAGAGAAGGCTTCCAGTACTTC
TRBV20-1	few	TRBJ2-7	.	CSALTPGDPYEQYF	TGCAGTGCTTTAACCCCAGGGGATCCTTACGAGCAGTACTTC
TRBV9	.	TRBJ1-3	.	CASSAQSSGNTIYF	TGTGCCAGCAGCGCTCAGAGCTCTGGAAACACCATATATTTT
TRBV20-1	few	TRBJ1-2	TRBD1	CSARDRTGLYGYTF	TGCAGTGCTAGAGATCGGACAGGACTCTATGGCTACACCTTC
TRBV4-3	.	TRBJ2-1	.	CASSQASRNEQFF	TGCGCCAGCAGCCAAGCCTCAAGAAATGAGCAGTTCTTC
TRBV10-3	once	TRBJ2-6	.	CAIRDDGRRKSGANVLTF	TGTGCCATCAGGGATGACGGCAGGAGAAAATCTGGGGCCAACGTCCTGACTTTC
TRBV18	.	TRBJ2-3	TRBD2	CASSPLTSGGTDTQYF	TGTGCCAGCTCACCTTTGACTAGCGGGGGCACAGATACGCAGTATTTT
TRBV29-1	.	TRBJ2-1	.	CSVSALRNEQFF	TGCAGCGTTAGTGCCTTGAGAAATGAGCAGTTCTTC
TRBV7-2	.	TRBJ2-7	TRBD2	CASSSERGDNYNEQYF	TGTGCCAGCAGCTCAGAGCGGGGGGACAACTACAATGAGCAGTACTTC
TRBV20-1	few	TRBJ1-2	.	CSARGDPGRLNYGYTF	TGCAGTGCTAGAGGGGATCCGGGACGGCTTAACTATGGCTACACCTTC
TRBV3-1	.	TRBJ2-2	.	CASSLGRGNTGELFF	TGTGCCAGCAGCCTTGGACGGGGAAACACCGGGGAGCTGTTTTTT
TRBV4-3	.	TRBJ2-1	.	CASSQVVGDEQFF	TGCGCCAGCAGCCAAGTGGTCGGGGATGAGCAGTTCTTC
TRBV7-2	.	TRBJ2-1	TRBD1	CASSLIPAGGYNEQFF	TGTGCCAGCAGCTTAATTCCCGCAGGGGGATACAATGAGCAGTTCTTC
TRBV24-1	.	TRBJ1-1	.	CATSAQIRQPRGATEAFF	TGTGCCACCAGTGCCCAGATTCGACAGCCCCGGGGGGCCACTGAAGCTTTCTTT
TRBV6-5	.	TRBJ1-3	.	CASSYSTGFGNTIYF	TGTGCCAGCAGTTACTCGACGGGGTTTGGAAACACCATATATTTT
TRBV7-2	few	TRBJ2-5	.	CASTQDLAIETQYF	TGTGCCAGCACCCAGGACTTAGCAATAGAGACCCAGTACTTC
TRBV12-3/TRBV12-4	.	TRBJ2-1	.	CASSLARPGPGPEQFF	TGTGCCAGCAGTTTAGCGAGACCGGGACCCGGGCCAGAGCAGTTCTTC
TRBV7-9	.	TRBJ2-5	.	CASSPGRKTQYF	TGTGCCAGCAGCCCGGGGAGGAAGACCCAGTACTTC
TRBV19	.	TRBJ1-5	.	CASSIVGQPSNQPQHF	TGTGCCAGTAGTATTGTCGGTCAGCCTAGCAATCAGCCCCAGCATTTT
TRBV21-1	.	TRBJ2-7	.	CASSNLRVDYEQYF	TGTGCCAGCAGCAACTTAAGGGTGGACTACGAGCAGTACTTC
TRBV7-2	many	TRBJ2-1	.	CASAVSAYNEQFF	TGTGCCAGCGCAGTTTCAGCGTACAATGAGCAGTTCTTC
TRBV7-9	few	TRBJ2-5	TRBD2	CASSLWLAGGRETQYF	TGTGCCAGCAGCTTATGGCTAGCGGGGGGGCGTGAGACCCAGTACTTC
TRBV29-1	.	TRBJ2-7	.	CSVGVGRYEQYF	TGCAGCGTTGGTGTAGGGAGGTACGAGCAGTACTTC
TRBV27	.	TRBJ2-1	TRBD2	CASSLGLAGGPFYNEQFF	TGTGCCAGCAGTTTGGGACTAGCGGGGGGGCCTTTCTACAATGAGCAGTTCTTC
TRBV6-2/TRBV6-3	.	TRBJ1-5	.	CASSYPWTNQPQHF	TGTGCCAGCAGTTACCCCTGGACCAATCAGCCCCAGCATTTT
TRBV6-6	.	TRBJ2-5	.	CASSYNGETQYF	TGTGCCAGCAGTTATAACGGAGAGACCCAGTACTTC